Listed below are T cell receptor beta chains from one sample, sequenced in a study of cytomegalovirus exposure and HLA in healthy donors. Assay: immunoSEQ multiplex PCR; the TCRdb copy retains only in-frame clones and omits some. The sample lists approximately 76,000 clones, 65% to 80% occurring once. Specimen: PBMCs. All receptors derive from a young man in good health and CMV-seronegative. Both conserved end residues are part of each CDR3. The D gene is left open where the match is weak. Clone size is stated in some rows and not others, as once, few, many or a class when expanded.

d_gene	abundance	v_gene	j_gene	CDR3nt	CDR3aa
.	.	TRBV5-1	TRBJ1-1	TGCGCCAGCAGTCGGGAGCCCCGGGGGACTGAAGCTTTCTTT	CASSREPRGTEAFF
.	.	TRBV12-5	TRBJ2-1	TGTGCTAGTGGCGGTACAGGAACTTCCTACAATGAGCAGTTCTTC	CASGGTGTSYNEQFF
TRBD1	.	TRBV30	TRBJ1-2	TGTGCCTGGAGCGGACAGGGTTTCCCTTATGGCTACACCTTC	CAWSGQGFPYGYTF
.	few	TRBV28	TRBJ1-1	TGTGCCAGCAGAGGAGGGGCTACAGGAAACACTGAAGCTTTCTTT	CASRGGATGNTEAFF
.	.	TRBV7-9	TRBJ1-3	TGTGCCAGCAGCCGGGTCGACACCATATATTTT	CASSRVDTIYF
.	.	TRBV5-4	TRBJ2-7	TGTGCCAGCAGCCTTTCCGGGACAAGCTCTTACGAGCAGTACTTC	CASSLSGTSSYEQYF
.	.	TRBV14	TRBJ2-3	TGTGCCAGCAGCTCCCTTTCCACAGATACGCAGTATTTT	CASSSLSTDTQYF
.	.	TRBV4-3	TRBJ2-7	TGCGCCAGCAGCCCTTCTTTCGGTCAATCAACCTACGAGCAGTACTTC	CASSPSFGQSTYEQYF
.	.	TRBV25-1	TRBJ1-6	TGTGCCAGCACCCAGGGGAGCTCCTATAATTCACCCCTCCACTTT	CASTQGSSYNSPLHF
TRBD2	.	TRBV6-6	TRBJ2-1	TGTGCCAGCAGTCAGGGACTAAGCTCCTACAATGAGCAGTTCTTC	CASSQGLSSYNEQFF
.	.	TRBV30	TRBJ1-3	TGTGCCTGGAGTAGTGCCCAACTCGCCTCTGGAAACACCATATATTTT	CAWSSAQLASGNTIYF
TRBD1	.	TRBV7-3	TRBJ1-2	TGTGCCAGCAGCTCATTGGACAGGTGTGGCTACACCTTC	CASSSLDRCGYTF
.	.	TRBV6-5	TRBJ2-7	TGTGCCAGCAGTTACACGAGGAAGGTGAGCTCCTACGAGCAGTACTTC	CASSYTRKVSSYEQYF
.	.	TRBV15	TRBJ2-3	TGTGCCACCAGCAACGGGCGGGCAGATACGCAGTATTTT	CATSNGRADTQYF
.	.	TRBV29-1	TRBJ1-2	TGCAGCGTTCGACAGCCTAACTATGGCTACACCTTC	CSVRQPNYGYTF
TRBD1	once	TRBV6-1	TRBJ1-4	TGTGCCAGCAGGGGGACAGCTGACCTGAATGAAAAACTGTTTTTT	CASRGTADLNEKLFF
TRBD1	.	TRBV14	TRBJ1-2	TGTGCCAGCAGCCCTTGGACAGGGGAGACTAAGGGCTACACCTTC	CASSPWTGETKGYTF
.	.	TRBV6-6	TRBJ1-6	TGTGCCAGCAGTTCCGTTCGATCGGATTCACCCCTCCACTTT	CASSSVRSDSPLHF
.	.	TRBV7-2	TRBJ2-5	TGTGCCAGCAGACCATTCGGGGTTGAGACCCAGTACTTC	CASRPFGVETQYF
TRBD1	few	TRBV5-1	TRBJ1-1	TGCGCCAGCGGGACAGGGGGATTGAACACTGAAGCTTTCTTT	CASGTGGLNTEAFF
TRBD2	.	TRBV28	TRBJ2-5	TGTGCCAGCAGCGGGGGGACCCAAGCGGAGACCCAGTACTTC	CASSGGTQAETQYF
.	few	TRBV6-5	TRBJ2-6	TGTGCCAGCAGCAATGGGGCCAACGTCCTGACTTTC	CASSNGANVLTF